This T cell receptor (beta chain) stems from a study of blood T cells in healthy people across ages. This clonotype came up a few times. Each donor gave roughly 9.2 milliliters of peripheral blood. A second PCR, run for 7 to 11 cycles, used a sample-barcoded 5' primer plus a J-beta primer mix. MiXCR, applied by TCRdb to the 5' RACE reads, yields one record per CDR3 protein. The table has 1.6 million or so distinct CDR3 sequences, almost 35% seen once. The specimen sequenced was blood. The receptor was isolated from a woman between 25 and 40 years old in good health.

In DNA, the CDR3 is TGTGCCAGCAGTTTAAAAGACAGGGGTGTTCTAGGAGAGCAGTACTTC. It is translated as CASSLKDRGVLGEQYF. The gene calls are TRBV28 and TRBJ2-5; 8 bases map to TRBD1. With 2 bases clipped from V and 11 bases from J, the junction kept 16 bases outside the gene matches. The CDR3 is 16 residues long. Germline V lookup: CDR1 MDHEN, CDR2 SYDVKM.